This TCR beta chain emerged from a study of T cells in localized non-small cell lung cancer. Assay: immunoSEQ multiplex PCR; the TCRdb copy retains only in-frame clones and omits some. The table includes over 15,000 clones, more than 75% detected once. Overall study findings and caveats: A raised T cell density in blood coincided with lengthier overall survival. Median detection of top 100 tumor clones in adjacent lung was 57 clones. Heterogeneity stays possible, as sequencing covered only one tumor region.

Germline assignment: CDR1 SGHTA and CDR2 FQGNSA. This CDR3 contains 14 residues. The J segment lost 6 bases and the V segment lost 6 bases, leaving 10 bases of the junction unmatched. Comments on this clone: Its antigen is not known.

The J gene is TRBJ1-2, the V gene TRBV7-2, with 7 positions matching TRBD1. The receptor comes from a male donor at least 60 years old with stage I lung adenocarcinoma. The sequencing here drew on peripheral blood, taken before any cancer treatment. The CDR3 region has the DNA TGTGCCAGCAGTTTTCCCGGGACAGCAAATGGCTACACCTTC. Translating gives CASSFPGTANGYTF. Full variable domain (missing parts from reference TRBV7-2 and TRBJ1-2): GAGVSQSPSNKVTEKGKDVELRCDPISGHTALYWYRQSLGQGLEFLIYFQGNSAPDKSGLPSDRFSAERTGGSVSTLTIQRTQQEDSAVYLCASSFPGTANGYTFGSGTRLTVV.